This T cell receptor beta chain comes out of a study of post-analysis software for immune sequencing data (dated by TCRdb to about 2015). Background for the entire study: Relapsing-remitting, secondary progressive and progressive-relapsing multiple sclerosis were recorded as disease courses, and subtype annotation was lacking for some patients. The patient repertoires were compared against approximately twelve previously published healthy control repertoires obtained from donors aged about 6 to 27 years. A subset of samples was prepared in parallel using single-end sample barcoding, then pooled and co-amplified after Illumina adapter ligation.

Library prep was done by PCR. The sequencing machine was an Illumina HiSeq 2500. To reduce PCR and sequencing biases, unique molecular identifiers were built into the TCR beta cDNA libraries. Per 1 to 10 million input T cells, 500,000 or so cDNA molecules were obtained, such that each molecule approximated one T cell. The same protocol used for the earlier healthy control dataset was applied to prepare and sequence the patient libraries. Within a given batch, samples were prepared together, multiplexed and sequenced on the same HiSeq lane. For the original study's pipeline: MIGEC was used to process the raw barcoded reads, and molecular identifier groups with only a single read were discarded before consensus assembly and CDR3 extraction. Clonotype tables were post-analysed with VDJtools, and diversity was normalized by down-sampling all datasets to the smallest sample size. In repertoire overlap clustering, CDR3 amino acid sequences, but not nucleotide sequences, were matched to correct batch-related cross-sample contamination. The public reads were quality trimmed at Q25 with fastp and then assembled into clones with MiXCR by TCRdb, keeping productive beta chains. Merged by CDR3 protein, the rows form single entries marked with the most common genes and DNA. The V and J calls, along with clone size, are taken from TCRdb and not from the paper's own processing. The sample yields about 430,000 distinct CDR3 sequences; roughly 40% were counted once. Less than 10% of the sample is in the top ten clones.

The CDR3 has 13 amino acids, counting the end cysteine and phenylalanine. Only the CDR3 region is kept as DNA, spanning 39 bases read in frame from base 1. Study-wide conclusions, independent of this receptor: Patients showed significantly higher frequencies than controls for several TRBV segments, among them TRBV5-6, TRBV5-1 and TRBV20-1. When samples were clustered directly using the F measure, samples prepared in the same batch co-clustered strongly, which prompted a batch-effect correction. Compared with controls, multiple sclerosis patients had significantly lower normalized Chao1 diversity, a finding suggesting substantial peripheral T-cell clonal expansion. The control group was slightly older than the multiple sclerosis patient group.

Regarding this clonotype: Its antigen has not been determined. Per-nucleotide qualities are absent, and no much larger clonotype sits a single base away.

TCR beta repertoires were profiled from peripheral blood of some 13 young patients with multiple sclerosis to demonstrate the VDJtools post-analysis software. The multiple sclerosis patients were children and adolescents ranging in age from about 6 to 16 years. The specimen was blood. The sequence is built from TRBV21-1 and TRBJ2-7; TRBD2 is taken as the D call from the table, unchecked against the DNA. TRBV21-1 is described as a pseudogene. The TCR originated in a girl aged 2-10 years with multiple sclerosis. The nucleotide sequence is TGTGCCAGCAACCGACTAGGGGAGAATGAGCAGTACTTC. Its protein is CASNRLGENEQYF.